This is a list of T cell receptor beta chains from one sample in a study of prognosis after radiotherapy for stage I lung cancer. TCRdb ran MiXCR on the multiplex PCR reads and lists one entry per CDR3 protein. This sample has about 14,000 distinct CDR3 sequences, with roughly 27% found just once. This specimen consisted of PBMCs, obtained before or after stereotactic body radiation therapy (not recorded which). Receptor source: a donor aged 50 or older with non-small cell lung cancer. CDR3s include the opening cysteine and the closing phenylalanine or tryptophan. A D gene is named only where the DNA matches it firmly. Clone size is stated in some rows and not others, as once, few, many or a class when expanded.

v_gene	j_gene	abundance	d_gene	CDR3aa	CDR3nt
TRBV6-2/TRBV6-3	TRBJ1-5	-	-	CASSPDPMAQPQHF	TGTGCCAGCAGTCCCGATCCGATGGCCCAGCCCCAGCATTTT
TRBV20-1	TRBJ2-1	-	TRBD2	CSARSGTSGRLGNEQFF	TGCAGTGCTCGATCGGGGACTAGCGGGAGATTGGGCAATGAGCAGTTCTTC
TRBV6-1	TRBJ1-5	many	-	CASSHIQPQHF	TGTGCCAGCAGCCACATACAGCCCCAGCATTTT
TRBV24-1	TRBJ1-1	many	-	CATSDLGGSEAFF	TGTGCCACCAGTGATTTAGGAGGGAGCGAAGCTTTCTTT
TRBV6-2/TRBV6-3	TRBJ2-2	-	-	CASSEGGRGDTGDLFF	TGTGCCAGCAGTGAAGGGGGCCGCGGGGACACCGGGGATCTGTTTTTT
TRBV6-5	TRBJ2-7	medium-sized	-	CASSYRTATYEQYF	TGTGCCAGCAGTTATAGGACAGCTACCTACGAGCAGTACTTC
TRBV6-9	TRBJ2-7	medium-sized	-	CASSYSSLEGTGSYEQYF	TGTGCCAGCAGTTACTCTTCTTTAGAGGGGACTGGATCCTACGAGCAGTACTTC
TRBV2	TRBJ2-7	medium-sized	-	CASGVLAGPYEQYF	TGTGCCAGCGGTGTCTTGGCAGGGCCCTACGAGCAGTACTTC
TRBV19	TRBJ1-2	many	-	CASSMGQGNYGYTF	TGTGCCAGTAGTATGGGTCAGGGGAACTATGGCTACACCTTC
TRBV12-3/TRBV12-4	TRBJ2-2	medium-sized	TRBD1	CASRTPGTGDFANTGELFF	TGTGCCAGCAGAACGCCCGGGACAGGGGACTTCGCGAACACCGGGGAGCTGTTTTTT
TRBV2	TRBJ1-4	many	-	CASSPFGGSNEKLFF	TGTGCCAGCAGTCCATTCGGGGGGTCTAATGAAAAACTGTTTTTT
TRBV9	TRBJ2-7	many	-	CASSVGAGSEQYF	TGTGCCAGCAGCGTAGGGGCAGGGAGCGAGCAGTACTTC
TRBV4-1	TRBJ2-5	-	TRBD1	CASSQEGGQGAVIAETQYF	TGCGCCAGCAGCCAAGAGGGAGGACAGGGGGCCGTGATTGCGGAGACCCAGTACTTC
TRBV6-2/TRBV6-3	TRBJ2-5	many	TRBD2	CASSEGRDWRETQYF	TGTGCCAGCAGTGAAGGGAGGGATTGGAGAGAGACCCAGTACTTC
TRBV25-1	TRBJ1-4	many	TRBD1	CASTPGTGENLDDEKLFF	TGTGCCAGCACCCCCGGGACAGGGGAAAACTTGGATGATGAAAAACTGTTTTTT
TRBV10-3	TRBJ2-7	many	TRBD1	CAISESGTGGSYEQYF	TGTGCCATCAGTGAGTCTGGGACAGGGGGCTCCTACGAGCAGTACTTC
TRBV6-2/TRBV6-3	TRBJ1-5	-	TRBD1	CASRLNRGEGPQHF	TGTGCCAGCAGACTTAACAGGGGAGAAGGACCCCAGCATTTT
TRBV9	TRBJ2-3	many	TRBD2	CASSTSGSRSDTQYF	TGTGCCAGCAGCACCAGCGGGAGCAGGTCAGATACGCAGTATTTT
TRBV9	TRBJ1-6	medium-sized	-	CASSVRDSLYNSPLHF	TGTGCCAGCAGCGTAAGGGACTCCCTCTATAATTCACCCCTCCACTTT
TRBV5-4	TRBJ1-6	many	-	CASSLDRNSPLHF	TGTGCCAGCAGCTTGGATCGTAATTCACCCCTCCACTTT
TRBV19	TRBJ2-5	many	-	CASSMKGGWETQYF	TGTGCCAGTAGTATGAAGGGTGGGTGGGAGACCCAGTACTTC
TRBV20-1	TRBJ2-5	many	TRBD2	CSATSGRSPEETQYF	TGCAGTGCGACTAGCGGGAGATCTCCCGAAGAGACCCAGTACTTC
TRBV6-2/TRBV6-3	TRBJ2-7	-	-	CARSYKYGSGYEQYF	TGTGCCAGAAGTTACAAGTATGGAAGCGGTTACGAGCAGTACTTC
TRBV6-1	TRBJ2-7	-	-	CASLSPLWAGRYF	TGTGCCAGCCTATCTCCCCTCTGGGCGGGGCGGTACTTC
TRBV20-1	TRBJ2-3	many	TRBD1	CSARGRTGGSTDTQYF	TGCAGTGCTAGAGGGAGGACAGGGGGTAGCACAGATACGCAGTATTTT